A selection of T cell receptor beta chains follows, all from one sample in a study of blood T cell repertoires in COVID-19. The protocol was immunoSEQ multiplex PCR, while the TCRdb copy is restricted to in-frame clones and leaves out a portion. The sample has about 260,000 clones, 75% to 90% seen once. Sequenced input: peripheral blood. The source of these receptors is a woman aged 40 to 55 who had recovered from COVID-19. CDR3s leave out the opening cysteine and the closing phenylalanine or tryptophan.

j_gene	v_gene	CDR3aa
TRBJ2-3	TRBV10-2	ASSELAGALVGTDTQY
TRBJ2-7	TRBV7-2	ASSSAGRSYEQY
TRBJ2-3	TRBV7-9	ASSPGTGATDTQY
TRBJ1-2	TRBV3-1/TRBV3-2	ASSQGITGNGYT
TRBJ1-4	TRBV5-1	ASSFTRGTGYEKLF
TRBJ1-6	TRBV6-5	ASSSTGSALGSPLH
TRBJ2-2	TRBV10-3	AISESQRGGHGELF
TRBJ2-1	TRBV2	ASSEAHRGADNEQF
TRBJ1-2	TRBV5-5	ASSLGTGASGYT
TRBJ2-3	TRBV5-1	ASSKQGAGTDTQY
TRBJ2-3	TRBV10-1	ASSSGLAGPNTQY
TRBJ1-2	TRBV10-3	AISEAGGGYT
TRBJ1-1	TRBV14	ASSQDSATGKVEAF
TRBJ1-1	TRBV12-3/TRBV12-4	ASTRRDTEAF
TRBJ1-3	TRBV25-1	ASRDDRAGNTIY
TRBJ2-1	TRBV2	ASSDRYEQF
TRBJ1-4	TRBV5-5	ASSSVTYGEKLF
TRBJ1-1	TRBV27	ASSHRTGGTEAF
TRBJ1-1	TRBV10-3	AISERNGGRDTEAF
TRBJ1-1	TRBV30	AWKRRYREGTEAF
TRBJ2-7	TRBV5-6	ASSPRGGSGEQY
TRBJ2-5	TRBV5-1	ASSLGSGGSGPQETQY
TRBJ2-3	TRBV7-2	ASSELAGGPTDTQY
TRBJ2-1	TRBV7-3	ASSLLGGPHEQF
TRBJ2-7	TRBV4-2	ASSLTGTGGYEQY
TRBJ2-7	TRBV7-7	ASSQGQGPSYEQY